A selection of T cell receptor beta chains follows, all from one sample in a study of blood T cell repertoires in COVID-19. Sequencing used immunoSEQ multiplex PCR; TCRdb keeps in-frame clones, though not all of them. Of 250,000 or so clones listed, 80% to 90% are singletons. The material sequenced was peripheral blood. The source is a man aged 35 to 55 who had recovered from COVID-19. Each CDR3 is given with its conserved first and last residue. A D gene is named only where the DNA matches it firmly. Only part of the rows carry a size: once, few, many, or a class if the clone is expanded.

clone_size	d_call	cdr3_length	v_call	j_call	cdr3_nt	cdr3_aa
NA	NA	14	TRBV7-2	TRBJ2-3	TGTGCCAGCAGCCAGACTACATACACAGATACGCAGTATTTT	CASSQTTYTDTQYF
NA	NA	15	TRBV5-4	TRBJ1-2	TGTGCCAGCAGCTTGATGGCAGGGGAAGATCATGGCTACACCTTC	CASSLMAGEDHGYTF
NA	NA	14	TRBV19	TRBJ1-2	TGTGCCAGTAGTACCCCGCACCGGAACTATGGCTACACCTTC	CASSTPHRNYGYTF
NA	NA	12	TRBV7-2	TRBJ2-3	TGTGCCAGCAGCCCCCGGGCAGATACGCAGTATTTT	CASSPRADTQYF
NA	NA	15	TRBV5-4	TRBJ1-2	TGTGCCAGCAGCTTGGCCTCCAGGGGTAACTATGGCTACACCTTC	CASSLASRGNYGYTF
few	NA	15	TRBV19	TRBJ1-2	TGTGCCATCCACTCCATTGGGACACCTAACTATGGCTACACCTTC	CAIHSIGTPNYGYTF
NA	NA	14	TRBV11-2	TRBJ2-7	TGTGCCAGTAGGTCACTAGCCGGGTCCTACGAGCAGTACTTC	CASRSLAGSYEQYF
NA	TRBD2	16	TRBV7-8	TRBJ2-2	TGTGCCAGCAGCCCTGATAGCGGGGCCGGCCCGGCGGGGCTGTTTTTT	CASSPDSGAGPAGLFF
NA	NA	15	TRBV5-1	TRBJ2-5	TGCGCCAGCAGCCCGGGGGGCTCCTTCGCCGAGACCCAGTACTTC	CASSPGGSFAETQYF
NA	NA	13	TRBV19	TRBJ1-6	TGTGCCAGTAGTATAGATCCGTTTTCACCCCTCCACTTT	CASSIDPFSPLHF
NA	NA	13	TRBV3-1/TRBV3-2	TRBJ2-7	TGTGCCAGCAGTCCCTCGGGGACCTACGAGCAGTACTTC	CASSPSGTYEQYF
NA	TRBD1	15	TRBV5-1	TRBJ2-7	TGCGCCAGCAGCTTTAGGACAGGGGGCGACCACGAGCAGTACTTC	CASSFRTGGDHEQYF
NA	NA	13	TRBV3-1/TRBV3-2	TRBJ1-2	TGTGCCAGCAGCCACGTACGGGTTGATGGCTACACCTTC	CASSHVRVDGYTF
NA	TRBD2	15	TRBV11-2	TRBJ2-7	TGTGCCAGCAGCAAGACTAGCGGGACTTCGGGTGAGCAGTACTTC	CASSKTSGTSGEQYF
once	NA	14	TRBV19	TRBJ1-5	TGTGCCAGTAGTTTAGCGGGAGGGAATCCGCCCCAGCATTTT	CASSLAGGNPPQHF
NA	TRBD2	15	TRBV5-1	TRBJ2-1	TGCGCCAGCAGCGTAAGCGGGGGGTCCTACAATGAGCAGTTCTTC	CASSVSGGSYNEQFF
NA	NA	13	TRBV6-5	TRBJ2-7	TGTGCCAGTCGAGGAGGGAGGAAGTACGAGCAGTACTTC	CASRGGRKYEQYF
NA	NA	14	TRBV27	TRBJ1-4	TGTGCCAGCAGTACCAGGGCAGCTAATGAAAAACTGTTTTTT	CASSTRAANEKLFF
few	TRBD2	14	TRBV30	TRBJ2-7	TGTGCCTGGGCCACCGGGGGGGCTGCCTACGAGCAGTACTTC	CAWATGGAAYEQYF
NA	TRBD1	14	TRBV6-6	TRBJ2-1	TGTGCCAGCAGTCCTTGGGACAGGGACAATGAGCAGTTCTTC	CASSPWDRDNEQFF
NA	NA	14	TRBV11-2	TRBJ2-1	TGTGCCAGCAGCTTAGGGCGGGACTACAATGAGCAGTTCTTC	CASSLGRDYNEQFF
once	NA	13	TRBV19	TRBJ2-3	TGTGCCAGTAGTCCCGCCCTGCGGGATACGCAGTATTTT	CASSPALRDTQYF
NA	TRBD1	13	TRBV28	TRBJ1-4	TGTGCCAGCAGGCAGGGGGCGGAGGAAAAACTGTTTTTT	CASRQGAEEKLFF
NA	NA	14	TRBV27	TRBJ1-1	TGTGCCAGCAGTTCGGCGGGGTCGAACGCTGAAGCTTTCTTT	CASSSAGSNAEAFF
NA	NA	16	TRBV6-2/TRBV6-3	TRBJ2-7	TGTGCCAGCAGTTCGAATCGTATTACCGGTACCTACGAGCAGTACTTC	CASSSNRITGTYEQYF
NA	TRBD2	15	TRBV6-5	TRBJ2-7	TGTGCCAGCAGCCCCCCGGGGGAGGGATCCCACGAGCAGTACTTC	CASSPPGEGSHEQYF
NA	TRBD1	18	TRBV13	TRBJ1-6	TGTGCCAGCAGCTTTAATCCCCGGACAGGGCCTCATAATTCACCCCTCCACTTT	CASSFNPRTGPHNSPLHF
NA	NA	15	TRBV27	TRBJ2-1	TGTGCCAGCAGTCCGGACTGGAGCTCCTACAATGAGCAGTTCTTC	CASSPDWSSYNEQFF
NA	NA	13	TRBV5-5	TRBJ2-3	TGTGCCAGCAGCGCAGATTTAGCGTATACGCAGTATTTT	CASSADLAYTQYF
NA	TRBD2	16	TRBV14	TRBJ2-5	TGTGCCAGCAGCCAAGTTCACGCGGGGGGCGGAGAGACCCAGTACTTC	CASSQVHAGGGETQYF
NA	TRBD2	15	TRBV6-1	TRBJ2-5	TGTGCCAGCAGAGAAGTAGGCGGGGGGGAAGAGACCCAGTACTTC	CASREVGGGEETQYF
NA	NA	14	TRBV29-1	TRBJ1-1	TGCAGCGGGGGAAGGGCTCCTTGGGAGACTGAAGCTTTCTTT	CSGGRAPWETEAFF
once	TRBD2	16	TRBV4-1	TRBJ2-1	TGCGCCAGCAGCCAAGCAAGGGAGGGTAAAGGCGGGGAGCAGTTCTTC	CASSQAREGKGGEQFF
NA	NA	16	TRBV3-1/TRBV3-2	TRBJ2-1	TGTGCCAGCAGCCAAGAGGCTGAGGCCAATTTCGATGAGCAGTTCTTC	CASSQEAEANFDEQFF
NA	NA	12	TRBV6-5	TRBJ2-2	TGTGCCAGCAGAAAGGAGGCCGGGGAGCTGTTTTTT	CASRKEAGELFF
NA	TRBD2	15	TRBV10-2	TRBJ2-5	TGCGCCAGCAGTAAGGCCTTGGGGGGGTGGGAGACCCAGTACTTC	CASSKALGGWETQYF
NA	TRBD2	14	TRBV3-1/TRBV3-2	TRBJ2-5	TGTGCCAGCAGCCTCCCACTAGCGCAAGAGACCCAGTACTTC	CASSLPLAQETQYF
NA	TRBD1	17	TRBV7-8	TRBJ2-3	TGTGCCAGCAGCTTCAACGTCTTCCCGGGACAGGCAGATACGCAGTATTTT	CASSFNVFPGQADTQYF
once	NA	15	TRBV7-6	TRBJ2-1	TGTGCCAGCAGCTTGGCGGGGTCCTCCTACAATGAGCAGTTCTTC	CASSLAGSSYNEQFF
NA	TRBD1	14	TRBV5-8	TRBJ1-1	TGTGCCAGCAACCTGAGGGGGCTAGGCACTGAAGCTTTCTTT	CASNLRGLGTEAFF